A selection of T cell receptor beta chains follows, all from one sample in a study of T cell changes during pregnancy in multiple sclerosis. The table came from immunoSEQ multiplex PCR; TCRdb's copy has only in-frame clones and leaves some out. The data hold roughly 75,000 clones, with approximately 91% observed a single time. Material: peripheral blood, obtained before pregnancy. Receptor source: a female donor with multiple sclerosis, enrolled in a pregnancy study. Both conserved end residues are part of each CDR3. D genes are given only for firm matches. Size values are once, few and many counts, or a class for expanded clones, and some rows have none.

J: TRBJ2-5; size: -; D: -; V: TRBV5-6; DNA: TGTGCCAGCAGCTTGGTCACTCAAGAGACCCAGTACTTC; CDR3: CASSLVTQETQYF
J: TRBJ1-5; size: once; D: -; V: TRBV19; DNA: TGTGCCAGTAGTCCCCAAGGCCCCACGACAGTCCCAAATCAGCCCCAGCATTTT; CDR3: CASSPQGPTTVPNQPQHF
J: TRBJ2-7; size: -; D: TRBD1; V: TRBV9; DNA: TGTGCCAGCAGCGCCCACCCGGGACAGGGCTCCTACGAGCAGTACTTC; CDR3: CASSAHPGQGSYEQYF
J: TRBJ1-2; size: -; D: TRBD1; V: TRBV19; DNA: TGTGCCAGTAGTATTCGTGGAACAGGGGTATATGGCTACACCTTC; CDR3: CASSIRGTGVYGYTF
J: TRBJ1-4; size: -; D: -; V: TRBV9; DNA: TGTGCCAGCAGCGTACGGGGAACGTTTAATGAAAAACTGTTTTTT; CDR3: CASSVRGTFNEKLFF
J: TRBJ2-1; size: -; D: -; V: TRBV6-5; DNA: TGTGCCAGCAGTTACTGGGGGGGCCTATACAATGAGCAGTTCTTC; CDR3: CASSYWGGLYNEQFF
J: TRBJ1-6; size: -; D: -; V: TRBV9; DNA: TGTGCCAGCAGACAGGGCTACTCCTATAATTCACCCCTCCACTTT; CDR3: CASRQGYSYNSPLHF
J: TRBJ2-1; size: -; D: -; V: TRBV9; DNA: TGTGCCAGCAGCGTAGGTACACCCTACAATGAGCAGTTCTTC; CDR3: CASSVGTPYNEQFF
J: TRBJ1-1; size: -; D: -; V: TRBV5-6; DNA: TGTGCCAGCACAACTCCGGGGTTAAACACTGAAGCTTTCTTT; CDR3: CASTTPGLNTEAFF
J: TRBJ1-1; size: -; D: -; V: TRBV7-8; DNA: TGTGCCAGCAGCTTAGGGAGCGTCACTGAAGCTTTCTTT; CDR3: CASSLGSVTEAFF
J: TRBJ2-7; size: -; D: TRBD1; V: TRBV6-1; DNA: TGTGCCAGCAGTGAAGAGGACAGGGGTCCTTACGAGCAGTACTTC; CDR3: CASSEEDRGPYEQYF
J: TRBJ1-6; size: -; D: -; V: TRBV5-1; DNA: TGCGCCAGCAGCTTGGACAGGGCTAATTCACCCCTCCACTTT; CDR3: CASSLDRANSPLHF
J: TRBJ1-3; size: once; D: -; V: TRBV18; DNA: TGTGCCAGCTCACCGAGCTCTGGAAACACCATATATTTT; CDR3: CASSPSSGNTIYF